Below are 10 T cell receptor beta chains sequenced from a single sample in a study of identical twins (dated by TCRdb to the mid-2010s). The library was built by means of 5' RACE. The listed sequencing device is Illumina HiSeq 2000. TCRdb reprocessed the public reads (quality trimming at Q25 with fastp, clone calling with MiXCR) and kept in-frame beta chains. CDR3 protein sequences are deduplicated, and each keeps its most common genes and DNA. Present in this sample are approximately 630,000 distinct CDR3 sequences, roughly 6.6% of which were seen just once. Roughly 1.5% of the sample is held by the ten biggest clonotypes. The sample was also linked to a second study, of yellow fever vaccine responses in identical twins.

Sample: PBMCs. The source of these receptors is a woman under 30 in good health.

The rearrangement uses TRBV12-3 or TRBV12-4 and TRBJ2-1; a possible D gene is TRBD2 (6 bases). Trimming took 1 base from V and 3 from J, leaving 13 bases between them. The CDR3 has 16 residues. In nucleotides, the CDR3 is TGTGCCAGCAGTTTAGAGGCGGGGTCCTACTACAATGAGCAGTTCTTC. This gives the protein CASSLEAGSYYNEQFF.

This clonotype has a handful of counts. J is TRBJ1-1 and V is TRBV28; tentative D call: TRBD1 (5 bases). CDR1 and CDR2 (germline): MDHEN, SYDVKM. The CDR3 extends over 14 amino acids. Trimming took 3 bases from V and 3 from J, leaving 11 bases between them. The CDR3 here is CASSFRGVYTEAFF. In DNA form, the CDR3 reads TGTGCCAGCAGTTTTCGGGGGGTATACACTGAAGCTTTCTTT.

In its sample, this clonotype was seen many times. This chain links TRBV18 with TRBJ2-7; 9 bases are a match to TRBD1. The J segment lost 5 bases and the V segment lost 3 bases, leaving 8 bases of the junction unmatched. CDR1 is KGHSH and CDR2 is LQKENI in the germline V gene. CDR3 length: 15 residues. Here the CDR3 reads CASSPIQGAVDEQYF. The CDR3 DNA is TGTGCCAGCTCACCTATACAGGGGGCTGTAGACGAGCAGTACTTC.

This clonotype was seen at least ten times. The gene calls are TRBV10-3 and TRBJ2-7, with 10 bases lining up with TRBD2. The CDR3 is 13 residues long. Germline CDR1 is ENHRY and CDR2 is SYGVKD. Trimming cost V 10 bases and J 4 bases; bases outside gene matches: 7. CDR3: CATRLAGFYEQYF. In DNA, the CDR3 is TGTGCCACAAGACTAGCGGGTTTTTACGAGCAGTACTTC.

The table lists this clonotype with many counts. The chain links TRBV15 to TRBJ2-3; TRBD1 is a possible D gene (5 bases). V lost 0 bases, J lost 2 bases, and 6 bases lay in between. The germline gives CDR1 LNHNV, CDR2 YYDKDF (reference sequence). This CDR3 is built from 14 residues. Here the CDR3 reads CATSRDRVTDTQYF. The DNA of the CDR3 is TGTGCCACCAGCAGAGACAGGGTCACAGATACGCAGTATTTT.

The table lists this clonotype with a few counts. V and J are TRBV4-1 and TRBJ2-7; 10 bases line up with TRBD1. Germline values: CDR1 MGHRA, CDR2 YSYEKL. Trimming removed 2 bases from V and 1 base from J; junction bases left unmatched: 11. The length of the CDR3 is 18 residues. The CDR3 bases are TGCGCCAGCAGCCAACCGAACCCCGGACAGGGGGGTTCCTACGAGCAGTACTTC. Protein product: CASSQPNPGQGGSYEQYF.

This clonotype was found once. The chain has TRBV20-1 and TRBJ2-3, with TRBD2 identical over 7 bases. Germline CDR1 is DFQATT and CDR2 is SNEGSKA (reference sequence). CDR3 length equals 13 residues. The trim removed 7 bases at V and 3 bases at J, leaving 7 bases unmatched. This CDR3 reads CSVQWGGTDTQYF. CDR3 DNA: TGCAGTGTCCAGTGGGGGGGGACAGATACGCAGTATTTT.

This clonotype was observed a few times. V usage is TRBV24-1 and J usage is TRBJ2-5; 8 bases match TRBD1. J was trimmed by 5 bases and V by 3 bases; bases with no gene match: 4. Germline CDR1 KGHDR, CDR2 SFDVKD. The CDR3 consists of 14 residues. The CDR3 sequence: CATSDPRGPETQYF. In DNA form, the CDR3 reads TGTGCCACCAGTGATCCCAGGGGGCCGGAGACCCAGTACTTC.

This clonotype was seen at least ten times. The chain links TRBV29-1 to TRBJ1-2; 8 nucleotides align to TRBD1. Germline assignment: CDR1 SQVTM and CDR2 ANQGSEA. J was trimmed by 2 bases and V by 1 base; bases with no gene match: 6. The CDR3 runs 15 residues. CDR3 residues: CSVEGDRGENYGYTF. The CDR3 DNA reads TGCAGCGTTGAAGGCGACAGGGGCGAAAACTATGGCTACACCTTC. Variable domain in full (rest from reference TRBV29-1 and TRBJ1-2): SAVISQKPSRDICQRGTSLTIQCQVDSQVTMMFWYRQQPGQSLTLIATANQGSEATYESGFVIDKFPISRPNLTFSTLTVSNMSPEDSSIYLCSVEGDRGENYGYTFGSGTRLTVV.

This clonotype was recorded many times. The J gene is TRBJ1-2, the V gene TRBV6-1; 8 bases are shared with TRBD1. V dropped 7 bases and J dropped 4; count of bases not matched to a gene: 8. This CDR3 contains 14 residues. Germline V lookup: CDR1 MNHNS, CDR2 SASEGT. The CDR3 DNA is TGTGCCAGCAATGATGGACAGGGACGCTATGGCTACACCTTC. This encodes CASNDGQGRYGYTF.